The 27 T cell receptor beta chains below were found in one sample sequenced in a study of blood T cell repertoires in COVID-19. Produced via immunoSEQ multiplex PCR; TCRdb's table is partial and in-frame only. The sample holds roughly 430,000 clones; roughly 88% are singletons and the top ten take about 1.4%. Sequencing input: PBMCs or T cells enriched from blood (not recorded which). The receptor set was obtained from a woman younger than 35 who had been exposed to COVID-19.

The V and J genes are TRBV2 and TRBJ1-1; D gene uncertain. Germline lookup yields CDR1 SNHLY and CDR2 FYNNEI. Trimming pared 6 bases from V and 5 bases from J, leaving 13 bases between. The CDR3 has 13 residues. This chain's CDR3 is CASSANVRTEAFF. For the CDR3, the DNA is TGTGCCAGCAGCGCTAACGTTCGTACTGAAGCTTTCTTT.

The chain employs TRBV7-8 and TRBJ2-7; 10 positions agree with TRBD1. This CDR3 region has 15 residues. V dropped 4 bases and J dropped 2; count of bases not matched to a gene: 5. CDR1 and CDR2 from the germline V gene are SGHVS and FQNEAQ. CDR3 amino acids: CASSSQGQGPYEQYF. The CDR3 nucleotides are TGTGCCAGCAGCTCCCAGGGACAGGGGCCCTACGAGCAGTACTTC.

The chain employs TRBV7-5 and TRBJ1-1; the D call TRBD1 from the table was never checked on the DNA. TRBV7-5 is a pseudogene segment. This CDR3 has 16 amino acids. Here the CDR3 reads CVRSTWDRGTDTEAFF. The CDR3 DNA reads TGTGTCAGAAGCACCTGGGACAGGGGGACTGACACTGAAGCTTTCTTT.

The chain is built from TRBV11-2 and TRBJ2-2; D may be TRBD1 (6 bases). The V gene lost 5 bases and the J gene lost 2 bases, with 9 bases spanning the gap. The CDR3 sequence is 14 residues long. Germline-derived CDR1 and CDR2 are SGHAT and FQNNGV. CDR3 in amino acids: CASSGGQNTGELFF. Here the CDR3 DNA reads TGTGCCAGCAGCGGGGGCCAAAACACCGGGGAGCTGTTTTTT.

This chain links TRBV4-1 with TRBJ2-7; D may be TRBD1 (6 bases). Germline CDR1 and CDR2: MGHRA and YSYEKL. The V end was cut by 6 bases, the J end by 5 bases, with 14 bases between. The CDR3 loop spans 13 amino acids. The CDR3: CASSVQGRDEQYF. The DNA for the CDR3 is TGCGCCAGCAGTGTACAGGGTCGGGACGAGCAGTACTTC.

This clone was recorded once. The rearrangement uses TRBV30 and TRBJ2-5, with TRBD1 matching over 7 bases. From germline, CDR1 is GTSNPN and CDR2 SVGIG (reference sequence). The CDR3 is 14 residues long. J lost 3 bases, V lost 5 bases, and 9 bases had no gene match. The CDR3 loop reads CAWDTSGGEETQYF. The CDR3 DNA is TGTGCCTGGGACACCTCAGGGGGAGAAGAGACCCAGTACTTC.

The chain links TRBV21-1 to TRBJ2-2; the DNA was not compared with TRBD1, the D call given in the table. TRBV21-1 is described as a pseudogene. CDR3 length: 14 residues. CDR3 nucleotides: TGTGCCAGCGGCGACAGGGTGAATGTCGGGGAGCTGTTTTTT. This encodes CASGDRVNVGELFF.

This clone was detected only once. The genes are TRBV29-1 and TRBJ2-5; 7 nucleotides line up with TRBD2. V lost 7 bases, J lost 4 bases, and 9 bases stayed unmatched. This CDR3 region has 13 residues. CDR1 is SQVTM and CDR2 is ANQGSEA in the germline V gene. The CDR3 DNA follows: TGCAGCGCACCGACCGGCGGGGGAGAGACCCAGTACTTC. Its translation: CSAPTGGGETQYF.

This sequence joins TRBV10-1 and TRBJ1-2; perhaps TRBD1 as D (5 bases). The germline CDR1 and CDR2 sequences are WNHNN and SYGVQD (reference sequence). Trimming stripped 0 bases from V and 2 bases from J, with 19 bases between. This CDR3 region has 18 residues. The CDR3 nucleotides read TGCGCCAGCAGTGAGTCCTTTGACCACACCTCAGGGAACTATGGCTACACCTTC. This encodes CASSESFDHTSGNYGYTF.

The rearrangement uses TRBV5-1 and TRBJ2-1, with D possibly being TRBD1 (6 bases). The CDR3 totals 14 residues. Germline V lookup: CDR1 SGHRS, CDR2 YFSETQ. V lost 3 bases, J lost 10 bases, and 17 bases lay in between. As DNA, the CDR3 is TGCGCCAGCAGCTGGAGTCAGGGGTTCGAGGAGCAGTTCTTC. This codes for CASSWSQGFEEQFF.

V and J are TRBV28 and TRBJ1-4, with 10 bases fitting TRBD1. Germline CDR1 MDHEN, CDR2 SYDVKM. CDR3 length: 16 amino acids. J gave up 5 bases and V 4 bases, and 7 bases lay outside the gene matches. This chain's CDR3 is CASSSGDRGKNEKLFF. CDR3 nucleotides: TGTGCCAGCAGTTCCGGGGACAGGGGAAAGAATGAAAAACTGTTTTTT.

The chain carries TRBV9 and TRBJ2-7; TRBD1 matches at 9 bases. J lost 2 bases, V lost 3 bases, and 6 bases had no gene match. The CDR3 totals 15 residues. Per the germline V gene, CDR1 is SGDLS and CDR2 is YYNGEE. CDR3 residues: CASSERTGETYEQYF. CDR3 nucleotides: TGTGCCAGCAGCGAAAGGACAGGGGAGACCTACGAGCAGTACTTC.

The chain employs TRBV5-1 and TRBJ2-1; 12 nucleotides match TRBD2. The CDR3 runs 20 residues. Germline loops: CDR1 SGHRS, CDR2 YFSETQ. With V trimmed by 2 bases and J by 0 bases, 12 bases remained unmatched. CDR3 amino acids: CASSFSTSGGHLSSYNEQFF. The CDR3 region has the DNA TGCGCCAGCAGCTTCTCGACTAGCGGGGGCCATCTAAGCTCCTACAATGAGCAGTTCTTC. Complete variable domain (other parts from reference TRBV5-1 and TRBJ2-1): KAGVTQTPRYLIKTRGQQVTLSCSPISGHRSVSWYQQTPGQGLQFLFEYFSETQRNKGNFPGRFSGRQFSNSRSEMNVSTLELGDSALYLCASSFSTSGGHLSSYNEQFFGPGTRLTVL.

In its sample, this clone was seen a few times. The CDR3 region is CASSLGHRGLDGYTF. In DNA, the CDR3 is TGTGCCAGCAGCCTCGGCCACAGGGGGTTAGATGGCTACACCTTC. J is TRBJ1-2 and V is TRBV7-2, with 8 bases fitting TRBD1. The CDR3 runs to 15 residues. The V gene end was trimmed by 5 bases and the J gene end by 6 bases; junction bases not matched to a gene: 11. The V gene's germline CDR1 is SGHTA and CDR2 FQGNSA.

On this clone itself: Sequence at one end of the junction differs from germline and may be a read error. V is TRBV10-2 and J is TRBJ1-6; a possible D gene is TRBD1 (6 bases). The germline CDR1 and CDR2 sequences are WSHSY and SAAADI. The CDR3 runs to 14 residues. The CDR3 sequence: CASSFTAGDSPLHF. The CDR3 DNA sequence: TGCGCCAGCAGCTTCACAGCAGGGGATTCGCCCCTCCACTTT.

The chain is built from TRBV11-2 and TRBJ2-5; D is perhaps TRBD2 (6 bases). The CDR3 extends over 15 amino acids. The V end was cut by 3 bases, the J end by 5 bases, with 16 bases between. Germline V CDR1 and CDR2: SGHAT, FQNNGV. The CDR3 sequence is CASSFGRGDFETQYF. The CDR3 coding sequence is TGTGCCAGCAGCTTCGGCCGCGGGGATTTCGAGACCCAGTACTTC.

Regarding this clone: In the same sample, other DNA sequences code for this CDR3. V gene TRBV2 combines with J gene TRBJ1-5, with a possible D match to TRBD1 (5 bases). V was clipped by 6 bases and J by 1 base, with 13 bases between them. Germline CDR1 SNHLY, CDR2 FYNNEI. CDR3 length: 15 residues. CDR3 in DNA: TGTGCCAGCAGGGGGCAAGGTTTGAGCAATCAGCCCCAGCATTTT. Translation gives CASRGQGLSNQPQHF.

The count of this clone is one. V and J are TRBV6-2 or TRBV6-3 and TRBJ1-1; tentative D call: TRBD1 (5 bases). The CDR3 sequence is 13 residues long. Germline V CDR1 and CDR2: MNHEY, SVGEGT. Trimming took 5 bases from V and 5 from J, leaving 12 bases between them. CDR3 in amino acids: CASSTLGGTEAFF. The CDR3 DNA follows: TGTGCCAGCAGTACCCTTGGGGGGACTGAAGCTTTCTTT.

This clone was seen a few times. CDR3 amino acids: CASSIQGRSVYGYTF. The CDR3 bases are TGTGCCAGTAGTATTCAGGGGCGATCAGTCTATGGCTACACCTTC. The rearrangement uses TRBV19 and TRBJ1-2; the D gene is possibly TRBD1 (6 bases). The CDR3 has 15 residues. CDR1 LNHDA and CDR2 SQIVND come from the germline V gene (reference sequence). The V end was cut by 3 bases, the J end by 4 bases, with 15 bases between.

The rearrangement uses TRBV6-5 and TRBJ2-5, with a weak D call TRBD1 (5 bases). In germline, CDR1 is MNHEY, CDR2 SVGAGI. The V gene lost 3 bases and the J gene lost 9 bases, with 11 bases spanning the gap. This CDR3 comprises 12 residues. CDR3 nucleotides: TGTGCCAGCAGTTATAAGGGGCCGGCCCAGTACTTC. Its translation is CASSYKGPAQYF.

The genes are TRBV19 and TRBJ1-5; D ambiguous. Looked up from germline, CDR1 is LNHDA and CDR2 is SQIVND (reference sequence). Between the trimmed V and J ends, which lost 4 bases and 3 bases, there was a span of 10 bases. The CDR3 has 14 residues. CDR3 DNA sequence: TGTGCCAGTAGTAATGGCAGATACAATCAGCCCCAGCATTTT. Translating it yields CASSNGRYNQPQHF.

This clone was observed once. The rearrangement joins TRBV28 to TRBJ1-2; D is possibly TRBD1 (6 bases). Trimming left V 6 bases short and J 4 bases short, with 12 bases between. The CDR3 spans 13 residues. CDR1 is MDHEN and CDR2 is SYDVKM in the germline V gene. The CDR3 is CASRADRIYGYTF. CDR3 in DNA: TGTGCCAGCAGAGCAGACAGGATCTATGGCTACACCTTC.

CDR3 sequence: CASSSPGTGSEQYF. DNA of the CDR3: TGTGCCAGTAGTAGCCCAGGGACAGGGAGCGAGCAGTACTTC. The V call is TRBV19, the J call TRBJ2-7; 9 bases are shared with TRBD1. Germline CDR1 and CDR2: LNHDA and SQIVND (reference sequence). The ends lost 4 bases at V and 6 bases at J; junction bases unmatched: 7. The CDR3 is 14 residues long.

The chain uses TRBV27 and TRBJ2-7; the match to TRBD2 covers 10 bases. Germline-derived CDR1 and CDR2 are MNHEY and SMNVEV (reference sequence). The CDR3 consists of 15 residues. V dropped 2 bases and J dropped 5; count of bases not matched to a gene: 6. The CDR3 loop reads CASSLNILAGNEQYF. CDR3 sequence (DNA): TGTGCCAGCAGTTTAAATATACTAGCGGGAAACGAGCAGTACTTC.

The chain carries TRBV27 and TRBJ1-1, with a tentative D call TRBD1 (6 bases). V was trimmed by 7 bases and J by 1 base, leaving 16 bases between them. Germline V gene lookup returns CDR1 MNHEY and CDR2 SMNVEV (reference sequence). CDR3 length: 15 residues. The CDR3 nucleotides read TGTGCCAGCAAAAACAGGGCCGAGGGGAACACTGAAGCTTTCTTT. As protein: CASKNRAEGNTEAFF.

Here the CDR3 reads CASSLSTLTTINYGYTF. CDR3 DNA: TGTGCCAGCAGTTTATCAACCCTGACTACAATTAACTATGGCTACACCTTC. The genes are TRBV27 and TRBJ1-2; D call uncertain. The CDR3 sequence is 17 residues long. CDR1 and CDR2 from the germline V gene are MNHEY and SMNVEV (reference sequence). V lost 0 bases and J lost 1, with 15 bases in between.

Remarks on this clone: The sample contains more than one DNA sequence encoding this CDR3. This chain links TRBV12-3 or TRBV12-4 with TRBJ1-5; 8 nucleotides agree with TRBD1. V lost 6 bases and J lost 6; bases outside the gene matches: 4. There are 13 residues in the CDR3. The chain's CDR3 is CASSPGGGQPQHF. In DNA form, the CDR3 reads TGTGCCAGCAGCCCAGGGGGCGGTCAGCCCCAGCATTTT.